The rows below give T cell receptor beta chains drawn from one sample of a study of PD-1 blockade in mismatch repair-deficient tumors. Only in-frame clones appear in the TCRdb table, and some are missing; sequencing was by immunoSEQ multiplex PCR. Of approximately 100,000 clones in the sample, 82% are singletons; the top ten hold about 6.3%. The specimen comprised peripheral blood, sampled roughly 35 weeks after starting pembrolizumab. The source of these receptors is an adult with mismatch repair-deficient cancer. The CDR3 runs from the conserved cysteine through the conserved F or W. Each record gives: CDR3 DNA, CDR3 protein, V gene, clone size, J gene, D gene. The D gene is left open where the match is weak. Not every row has a clone size; where given, it reads once, few, many or a size class.

CDR3nt: TGTGCCAGCAGCTTAGATTTCGGCCGCTGGGACATGAACACTGAAGCTTTCTTT
CDR3aa: CASSLDFGRWDMNTEAFF
v_gene: TRBV11-2
abundance: NA
j_gene: TRBJ1-1
d_gene: NA

CDR3nt: TGTGCCAGCAGCATCGCCGGGACTAGCGGGAGACCGAACTACGAGCAGTACTTC
CDR3aa: CASSIAGTSGRPNYEQYF
v_gene: TRBV21-1
abundance: NA
j_gene: TRBJ2-7
d_gene: NA

CDR3nt: TGTTCCTCGGGCAAGGGTGGATACAATGAGCAGTTCTTC
CDR3aa: CSSGKGGYNEQFF
v_gene: TRBV27
abundance: NA
j_gene: TRBJ2-1
d_gene: NA

CDR3nt: TGTGCCAGCAGTGAATGGGGGAATCTGAACACTGAAGCTTTCTTT
CDR3aa: CASSEWGNLNTEAFF
v_gene: TRBV6-1
abundance: NA
j_gene: TRBJ1-1
d_gene: NA

CDR3nt: TGTGCCAGCCGTGGGGCAACAGATACGCAGTATTTT
CDR3aa: CASRGATDTQYF
v_gene: TRBV28
abundance: NA
j_gene: TRBJ2-3
d_gene: NA

CDR3nt: TGTGCCAGCACCCAGGGGCAGTCTCCCTACGAGCAGTACTTC
CDR3aa: CASTQGQSPYEQYF
v_gene: TRBV9
abundance: NA
j_gene: TRBJ2-7
d_gene: NA

CDR3nt: TGTGCCAGCTCACCGCAGTACTCCTACGAGCAGTACTTC
CDR3aa: CASSPQYSYEQYF
v_gene: TRBV18
abundance: few
j_gene: TRBJ2-7
d_gene: NA

CDR3nt: TGTGCCAGCAGTCAAGAGCGATTCTACAATGAGCAGTTCTTC
CDR3aa: CASSQERFYNEQFF
v_gene: TRBV11-2
abundance: few
j_gene: TRBJ2-1
d_gene: NA

CDR3nt: TGTGCCAGCCGTGTACGGGAGTACAATGAGCAGTTCTTC
CDR3aa: CASRVREYNEQFF
v_gene: TRBV6-6
abundance: NA
j_gene: TRBJ2-1
d_gene: NA

CDR3nt: TGTGCCAGCAGCTTAGATCGTGGGACAGAAAACAACAATGAGCAGTTCTTC
CDR3aa: CASSLDRGTENNNEQFF
v_gene: TRBV11-1
abundance: NA
j_gene: TRBJ2-1
d_gene: TRBD1

CDR3nt: TGTGCCAGCCGGGACAGGGGGCTTGGGGAGACCCAGTACTTC
CDR3aa: CASRDRGLGETQYF
v_gene: TRBV27
abundance: NA
j_gene: TRBJ2-5
d_gene: TRBD1

CDR3nt: TGTGCCAGCAGCTTAGGAGAAGCATACGAGCAGTACTTC
CDR3aa: CASSLGEAYEQYF
v_gene: TRBV7-8
abundance: NA
j_gene: TRBJ2-7
d_gene: NA

CDR3nt: TGTGCCAGCAGTTTATCGCAGGGGACTGGGTATGGTGAGCAGTTCTTC
CDR3aa: CASSLSQGTGYGEQFF
v_gene: TRBV27
abundance: NA
j_gene: TRBJ2-1
d_gene: NA

CDR3nt: TGTGCCAGCAGTGAAGGTTCCCGCTCCTACGAGCAGTACTTC
CDR3aa: CASSEGSRSYEQYF
v_gene: TRBV27
abundance: once
j_gene: TRBJ2-7
d_gene: NA

CDR3nt: TGTGCCAGCACCTCAAAGCTCGACAATGAGCAGTTCTTC
CDR3aa: CASTSKLDNEQFF
v_gene: TRBV9
abundance: NA
j_gene: TRBJ2-1
d_gene: NA

CDR3nt: TGTGCCAGCAGCTCCGAAAGGAGGACCCAGTACTTC
CDR3aa: CASSSERRTQYF
v_gene: TRBV7-8
abundance: NA
j_gene: TRBJ2-5
d_gene: NA

CDR3nt: TGTGCCAGCACTCAGGGACTATTCAACGAGCAGTACTTC
CDR3aa: CASTQGLFNEQYF
v_gene: TRBV25-1
abundance: few
j_gene: TRBJ2-7
d_gene: TRBD2

CDR3nt: TGTGCCAGCAGCAGGGGGCCCTACAATGAGCAGTTCTTC
CDR3aa: CASSRGPYNEQFF
v_gene: TRBV7-3
abundance: NA
j_gene: TRBJ2-1
d_gene: TRBD1

CDR3nt: TGTGCTAGCAGCCCCGGGAGTACCCCCACAGATACGCAGTATTTT
CDR3aa: CASSPGSTPTDTQYF
v_gene: TRBV7-7
abundance: NA
j_gene: TRBJ2-3
d_gene: NA

CDR3nt: TGTGCCAGCAGTTTACGGAGGGCTAGTGAAAAACTGTTTTTT
CDR3aa: CASSLRRASEKLFF
v_gene: TRBV27
abundance: NA
j_gene: TRBJ1-4
d_gene: NA

CDR3nt: TGTGCCACCCAAGGACTAGCGGGACGGACGCCCGATCGGGATGAGCAGTTCTTC
CDR3aa: CATQGLAGRTPDRDEQFF
v_gene: TRBV21-1
abundance: NA
j_gene: TRBJ2-1
d_gene: NA

CDR3nt: TGTGCCAGCACCACCGCTAGCGGGATTCAAGAGACCCAGTACTTC
CDR3aa: CASTTASGIQETQYF
v_gene: TRBV7-9
abundance: NA
j_gene: TRBJ2-5
d_gene: TRBD2

CDR3nt: TGTGCCAGCGTAATGACAGGGGCGCAAGGTTCCCAGCATTTT
CDR3aa: CASVMTGAQGSQHF
v_gene: TRBV6-1
abundance: NA
j_gene: TRBJ1-5
d_gene: TRBD1

CDR3nt: TGCAGCGTTGGGGGGGCTAGCGGGAGCGCCTTCAATGAGCAGTTCTTC
CDR3aa: CSVGGASGSAFNEQFF
v_gene: TRBV29-1
abundance: NA
j_gene: TRBJ2-1
d_gene: TRBD2

CDR3nt: TGTGCCAGCAGCCAAGAGATGGCAGGCGGAGAAAAACTGTTTTTT
CDR3aa: CASSQEMAGGEKLFF
v_gene: TRBV4-2
abundance: few
j_gene: TRBJ1-4
d_gene: NA

CDR3nt: TGTGCCAGCAGCTTAATTTTGACCTCCTACGAGCAGTACTTC
CDR3aa: CASSLILTSYEQYF
v_gene: TRBV11-2
abundance: NA
j_gene: TRBJ2-7
d_gene: NA

CDR3nt: TGTGCCAGCTCGACCATGGCCGGGACAGGGGGCTTTAATACGCAGTATTTT
CDR3aa: CASSTMAGTGGFNTQYF
v_gene: TRBV18
abundance: NA
j_gene: TRBJ2-3
d_gene: TRBD1

CDR3nt: TGTGCCAGCAGTGAATATTGGACTAGCGGCACCGGGGAGCTGTTTTTT
CDR3aa: CASSEYWTSGTGELFF
v_gene: TRBV25-1
abundance: few
j_gene: TRBJ2-2
d_gene: TRBD2

CDR3nt: TGTGCCAGCAGCAAGACAGGTACGGAGGCCTACGAGCAGTACTTC
CDR3aa: CASSKTGTEAYEQYF
v_gene: TRBV7-8
abundance: NA
j_gene: TRBJ2-7
d_gene: NA

CDR3nt: TGTGCCAGCAGCTTAATGGGGAGGTCGAGCACAGATACGCAGTATTTT
CDR3aa: CASSLMGRSSTDTQYF
v_gene: TRBV7-2
abundance: NA
j_gene: TRBJ2-3
d_gene: NA

CDR3nt: TGTGCCAGCAGCTCAATGACTAGCGGGAGAAACAATGAGCAGTTCTTC
CDR3aa: CASSSMTSGRNNEQFF
v_gene: TRBV11-3
abundance: NA
j_gene: TRBJ2-1
d_gene: TRBD2

CDR3nt: TGTGCCAGCAGCTTAGGGGCGCCTGTCTCCTACGAGCAGTACTTC
CDR3aa: CASSLGAPVSYEQYF
v_gene: TRBV7-6
abundance: once
j_gene: TRBJ2-7
d_gene: NA

CDR3nt: TGTGCCAGCAGCTCCCGGGACACCGGGGAGCTGTTTTTT
CDR3aa: CASSSRDTGELFF
v_gene: TRBV11-3
abundance: NA
j_gene: TRBJ2-2
d_gene: NA

CDR3nt: TGTGCCAGCAGCCCACCCGGGGCTAGCGGGGGCGATACGCAGTATTTT
CDR3aa: CASSPPGASGGDTQYF
v_gene: TRBV5-4
abundance: NA
j_gene: TRBJ2-3
d_gene: TRBD2

CDR3nt: TGCGCCAGCAGCCCGGCGGGAGGTCCGGGAGGGGGAGAGACCCAGTACTTC
CDR3aa: CASSPAGGPGGGETQYF
v_gene: TRBV4-1
abundance: NA
j_gene: TRBJ2-5
d_gene: TRBD2

CDR3nt: TGTGCCAGCAGCCCCCCTAGCGGACCTTCCTACGAGCAGTACTTC
CDR3aa: CASSPPSGPSYEQYF
v_gene: TRBV7-6
abundance: NA
j_gene: TRBJ2-7
d_gene: TRBD2

CDR3nt: TGCGCCAGCAGCCACCCTTGGTGGGACAGCTTAGGGAACACTGAAGCTTTCTTT
CDR3aa: CASSHPWWDSLGNTEAFF
v_gene: TRBV4-1
abundance: NA
j_gene: TRBJ1-1
d_gene: TRBD1

CDR3nt: TGTGCCAGCTCAGAAGGAATCACAGATACGCAGTATTTT
CDR3aa: CASSEGITDTQYF
v_gene: TRBV18
abundance: NA
j_gene: TRBJ2-3
d_gene: NA

CDR3nt: TGCGCCAGCAGCTTGGAGGCGGCAGGGGTGGGCAATCAGCCCCAGCATTTT
CDR3aa: CASSLEAAGVGNQPQHF
v_gene: TRBV5-1
abundance: NA
j_gene: TRBJ1-5
d_gene: NA

CDR3nt: TGTGCCAGCAGCTTTACGACAGGCATGAACACTGAAGCTTTCTTT
CDR3aa: CASSFTTGMNTEAFF
v_gene: TRBV7-9
abundance: few
j_gene: TRBJ1-1
d_gene: NA

CDR3nt: TGTGCCAGCAGCCCCTTCGGGGGAGGCGTGGCTGAAGCTTTCTTT
CDR3aa: CASSPFGGGVAEAFF
v_gene: TRBV9
abundance: NA
j_gene: TRBJ1-1
d_gene: NA

CDR3nt: TGTGCCAGCAGTGAAGCGAGGGGTAAAAACATTCAGTACTTC
CDR3aa: CASSEARGKNIQYF
v_gene: TRBV6-1
abundance: NA
j_gene: TRBJ2-4
d_gene: NA

CDR3nt: TGTGCCAGCAGTTCCCACCCCGGGACGCCATACGAGCAGTACTTC
CDR3aa: CASSSHPGTPYEQYF
v_gene: TRBV27
abundance: NA
j_gene: TRBJ2-7
d_gene: NA

CDR3nt: TGTGCCAGCAGCTTAGCGGGAGCGGGCCTCGATACGCAGTATTTT
CDR3aa: CASSLAGAGLDTQYF
v_gene: TRBV7-2
abundance: NA
j_gene: TRBJ2-3
d_gene: NA

CDR3nt: TGTGCCAGCAGCGCTAGTCCGACGAACACTGAAGCTTTCTTT
CDR3aa: CASSASPTNTEAFF
v_gene: TRBV9
abundance: NA
j_gene: TRBJ1-1
d_gene: NA

CDR3nt: TGTGCCAGCACCCAGTTTACCAGCTCTGGAAACACCATATATTTT
CDR3aa: CASTQFTSSGNTIYF
v_gene: TRBV6-1
abundance: NA
j_gene: TRBJ1-3
d_gene: NA

CDR3nt: TGTGCCAGCAGCTTAAGGGTCCATGGTACCCTTTTCTACGAGCAGTACTTC
CDR3aa: CASSLRVHGTLFYEQYF
v_gene: TRBV11-1
abundance: NA
j_gene: TRBJ2-7
d_gene: NA

CDR3nt: TGTGCCAGCAGCTTGGCGCGGGGGGTGGGTTACGAGCAGTACTTC
CDR3aa: CASSLARGVGYEQYF
v_gene: TRBV5-5
abundance: NA
j_gene: TRBJ2-7
d_gene: TRBD2

CDR3nt: TGTGCCAGCAGCCTTTTACTGGCGGGAGGGCATACGCAGTATTTT
CDR3aa: CASSLLLAGGHTQYF
v_gene: TRBV28
abundance: NA
j_gene: TRBJ2-3
d_gene: TRBD2

CDR3nt: TGTGCCAGCAGCGGCCGACTGCGGAACAATGAGCAGTTCTTC
CDR3aa: CASSGRLRNNEQFF
v_gene: TRBV9
abundance: NA
j_gene: TRBJ2-1
d_gene: NA

CDR3nt: TGTGCCAGCCGGCCGGGAGGTCGGACAGATACGCAGTATTTT
CDR3aa: CASRPGGRTDTQYF
v_gene: TRBV6-5
abundance: NA
j_gene: TRBJ2-3
d_gene: TRBD2

CDR3nt: TGTGCCAGCAGTTTTTCTAGCGGGAGTTACGAGCAGTACTTC
CDR3aa: CASSFSSGSYEQYF
v_gene: TRBV27
abundance: NA
j_gene: TRBJ2-7
d_gene: TRBD2

CDR3nt: TGTGCCAGTAGTATGAGGTCAGGCCCTCGAGGAACCGGGGAGCTGTTTTTT
CDR3aa: CASSMRSGPRGTGELFF
v_gene: TRBV19
abundance: NA
j_gene: TRBJ2-2
d_gene: NA

CDR3nt: TGCGCCAGCAGTCTTAAATTGGGACAGGGTCTAAATGAGCAGTTCTTC
CDR3aa: CASSLKLGQGLNEQFF
v_gene: TRBV5-1
abundance: NA
j_gene: TRBJ2-1
d_gene: TRBD1

CDR3nt: TGTGCCACCTCAAATCGGAAAGGGCCTCAAGAGACCCAGTACTTC
CDR3aa: CATSNRKGPQETQYF
v_gene: TRBV19
abundance: NA
j_gene: TRBJ2-5
d_gene: NA

CDR3nt: TGTGCCAGCAGCCCTAGCGTTGGAAGCTCCTACGAGCAGTACTTC
CDR3aa: CASSPSVGSSYEQYF
v_gene: TRBV5-5
abundance: NA
j_gene: TRBJ2-7
d_gene: NA

CDR3nt: TGTGCCAGCAGACCCAGGGGGCTCGGTAATCAGCCCCAGCATTTT
CDR3aa: CASRPRGLGNQPQHF
v_gene: TRBV6-5
abundance: NA
j_gene: TRBJ1-5
d_gene: TRBD1

CDR3nt: TGTGCCAGCCAGTCAGACTATAGCTCCTACGAGCAGTACTTC
CDR3aa: CASQSDYSSYEQYF
v_gene: TRBV6-1
abundance: NA
j_gene: TRBJ2-7
d_gene: NA

CDR3nt: TGTGCCAGCAGCTTAGTTGTGAAGTCAGATACGCAGTATTTT
CDR3aa: CASSLVVKSDTQYF
v_gene: TRBV11-3
abundance: NA
j_gene: TRBJ2-3
d_gene: NA

CDR3nt: TGCAGCGCAGACCGAGGCCCTGAAGCTTTCTTT
CDR3aa: CSADRGPEAFF
v_gene: TRBV29-1
abundance: NA
j_gene: TRBJ1-1
d_gene: NA